The 13 T cell receptor beta chains below come from one sample, sequenced in a study of T cell repertoires in cytomegalovirus infection. Their antigen targets remain unknown. MiXCR was run by TCRdb on the reads, yielding one entry per CDR3 protein. The sample contains roughly 990,000 distinct CDR3 sequences, 30% to 40% of which appear only once. The sequencing used cultured CD8+ T cells from PBMCs, collected from culture after CMV antigen stimulation. All receptors come from a human donor in good health (CMV status not recorded). Some clones in this sample may be carry-over from other donors' samples.

At least ten counts were recorded for this clonotype. The chain is built from TRBV7-2 and TRBJ2-2; D call uncertain. V lost 0 bases to trimming and J lost 4 bases, with 6 bases between them. The CDR3 is 14 residues long. Germline V gene lookup returns CDR1 SGHTA and CDR2 FQGNSA. CDR3 protein: CASSLALGTGELFF. DNA of the CDR3: TGTGCCAGCAGCTTAGCCTTGGGCACCGGGGAGCTGTTTTTT.

Only a few counts were recorded for this clonotype. The chain recombines TRBV25-1 with TRBJ1-1; TRBD1 might be the D (6 bases). Germline values: CDR1 MGHDK, CDR2 SYGVNS. V was cut by 2 bases and J by 7 bases, with 14 bases left in between. The CDR3 loop spans 14 amino acids. In DNA, the CDR3 is TGTGCCAGCAGTGAAGGGATCAGGGGAGTTGAAGCTTTCTTT. Translating it yields CASSEGIRGVEAFF.

The chain couples TRBV4-1 to TRBJ2-7; TRBD2 is a possible D gene (6 bases). Germline assignment: CDR1 MGHRA and CDR2 YSYEKL. This CDR3 is 14 amino acids long. Trimming left V 1 base short and J 2 bases short, with 9 bases between. In DNA, the CDR3 is TGCGCCAGCAGCCAAGCTGGAGGGACCTACGAGCAGTACTTC. Amino acids: CASSQAGGTYEQYF.

V is TRBV29-1 and J is TRBJ1-4, with 7 bases fitting TRBD1. V shed 6 bases and J 3 bases; nucleotides not matched to a gene: 7. This CDR3 has 14 amino acids. The germline gives CDR1 SQVTM, CDR2 ANQGSEA. The CDR3 protein is CSVTRDSPNEKLFF. The CDR3 DNA reads TGCAGCGTCACCCGGGACAGCCCTAATGAAAAACTGTTTTTT.

The chain couples TRBV7-9 to TRBJ1-2; 9 bases are a match to TRBD1. The CDR3 has 15 amino acids. From germline, CDR1 is SEHNR and CDR2 FQNEAQ (reference sequence). V dropped 5 bases and J dropped 3; count of bases not matched to a gene: 7. The CDR3 DNA follows: TGTGCCAGCAGCGCCCGGGACAGGGTTGACTATGGCTACACCTTC. Amino acid sequence: CASSARDRVDYGYTF.

In this sample, this clonotype turned up a few times. This chain uses TRBV14 with TRBJ2-4; D is possibly TRBD1 (5 bases). The V and J ends lost 0 bases and 6 bases respectively, with 15 bases between them. The CDR3 is 16 amino acids. Germline assignment: CDR1 SGHDN and CDR2 FVKESK. The CDR3 reads CASSQDFRARGNIQYF. In DNA form, the CDR3 reads TGTGCCAGCAGCCAAGATTTTAGGGCAAGGGGAAACATTCAGTACTTC.

The gene calls are TRBV9 and TRBJ2-1; 11 nucleotides agree with TRBD2. Trimming cost V 3 bases and J 7 bases; bases outside gene matches: 6. Germline CDR1 and CDR2: SGDLS and YYNGEE. The CDR3 covers 15 residues. The DNA for the CDR3 is TGTGCCAGCAGCGCTACTAGCGGGGGACTGAATGAGCAGTTCTTC. It specifies CASSATSGGLNEQFF.

This clonotype was seen only a few times. The chain links TRBV7-6 to TRBJ1-5; no definite D call. CDR3 length: 13 residues. Trimming pared 0 bases from V and 6 bases from J, leaving 6 bases between. Germline V gene data show CDR1 as SGHVS and CDR2 as FNYEAQ. The CDR3 spells CASSLALAQPQHF. The CDR3 bases are TGTGCCAGCAGCTTAGCGCTGGCTCAGCCCCAGCATTTT.

The chain uses TRBV2 and TRBJ1-6, with TRBD1 matching over 11 bases. The CDR3 extends over 19 amino acids. In germline, CDR1 is SNHLY, CDR2 FYNNEI. Trimming cost V 9 bases and J 7 bases; bases outside gene matches: 20. This CDR3 reads CASTPDRGPGRAGNSPLHF. The CDR3 DNA reads as TGTGCCAGTACCCCGGACAGGGGGCCGGGTAGGGCAGGCAATTCACCCCTCCACTTT.

This clonotype came up once. One junction end disagrees with the germline gene, perhaps due to a read error. J is TRBJ1-2 and V is TRBV27, with D possibly being TRBD1 (5 bases). CDR3 size: 15 residues. CDR1 and CDR2 (germline): MNHEY, SMNVEV (reference sequence). Here the CDR3 DNA reads TGTGCCAGCAGGGGGACGGCTGGAACTAACTTTGGCTACACCTTC. Amino acid sequence: CASRGTAGTNFGYTF.

In its sample, this clonotype was seen a few times. CDR3 sequence: CASSQRTGYGYTF. CDR3 DNA: TGCGCCAGCAGCCAACGGACAGGGTATGGCTACACCTTC. The V and J genes are TRBV4-1 and TRBJ1-2; TRBD1 agrees at 8 bases. The CDR3 runs 13 residues. CDR1 and CDR2 (germline): MGHRA, YSYEKL. V trimming: 2 bases; J trimming: 5 bases; junction bases outside the gene matches: 1.

The chain links TRBV7-9 to TRBJ2-7, with D tentatively TRBD1 or TRBD2 (5 bases each). The V end was cut by 5 bases, the J end by 3 bases, with 14 bases between. The CDR3 loop spans 14 amino acids. Germline-derived CDR1 and CDR2 are SEHNR and FQNEAQ (reference sequence). The CDR3 spells CASSTRDVYYEQYF. CDR3 sequence (DNA): TGTGCCAGCAGCACCCGGGACGTCTACTACGAGCAGTACTTC.

The V and J genes are TRBV27 and TRBJ1-1; D may be TRBD1 (6 bases). The CDR3 length is 15 residues. CDR1 is MNHEY and CDR2 is SMNVEV in the germline V gene (reference sequence). V dropped 6 bases and J dropped 5 bases, with 19 bases sitting between them. CDR3 in amino acids: CASRARQGSGTEAFF. The DNA for the CDR3 is TGTGCCAGCAGGGCCCGCCAGGGGAGTGGTACTGAAGCTTTCTTT.